The 32 T cell receptor beta chains in this list originate from one sample, sequenced in a study of shared clonotypes between healthy human individuals. The assay was immunoSEQ multiplex PCR, and TCRdb's table has in-frame clones only and misses some. The sample yields about 980,000 clones, around 80% seen once. The sample taken for sequencing was memory CD4+ T cells sorted from blood. Subset: CD45RA-negative fraction. The receptors were gathered from a man aged 18 to 29 in good health.

The V and J genes are TRBV7-2 and TRBJ2-5, with TRBD2 matching 8 bases. The J call may be in error: the DNA end matches TRBJ2-7 better. Germline lookup yields CDR1 SGHTA and CDR2 FQGNSA. This CDR3 is built from 15 residues. Written as DNA, the CDR3 is TGTGCCAGCAGCTTAGCTCGCGGGGGGTACTACGAGCAGTACTTC. It codes for CASSLARGGYYEQYF.

The J gene is TRBJ1-5, the V gene TRBV5-5, with 7 positions matching TRBD1. The V segment lost 3 bases and the J segment 0 bases; nucleotides outside the gene matches: 3. Germline V gene data show CDR1 as SGHKS and CDR2 as YYEKEE (reference sequence). The CDR3 loop spans 15 amino acids. CDR3 nucleotide sequence: TGTGCCAGCAGCTCCGGGACAGTTAGCAATCAGCCCCAGCATTTT. Translating it yields CASSSGTVSNQPQHF.

The CDR3 loop reads CASSLGQGQRETQYF. The CDR3 DNA follows: TGCGCCAGCAGCCTTGGACAGGGACAGAGAGAGACCCAGTACTTC. The V call is TRBV5-1, the J call TRBJ2-5, with TRBD1 matching 8 bases. Per germline, CDR1 SGHRS and CDR2 YFSETQ. This CDR3 contains 15 residues. Trimming took 4 bases from V and 4 from J; bases not matched to a gene: 9.

CDR3 sequence (DNA): TGTGCCAGTAGCTCGGGACAGGGATTCTACAATGAGCAGTTCTTC. Translation: CASSSGQGFYNEQFF. This sequence joins TRBV19 and TRBJ2-1; TRBD1 matches 9 bases. V lost 6 bases, J lost 3 bases, and 6 bases stayed unmatched. The CDR3 loop spans 15 amino acids. Germline V CDR1 and CDR2: LNHDA, SQIVND (reference sequence).

This clone was observed a handful of times. This chain joins TRBV6-1 and TRBJ2-5, with D unresolved. This CDR3 has 13 residues. The V gene lost 4 bases and the J gene lost 4 bases, with 10 bases spanning the gap. Germline values: CDR1 MNHNS, CDR2 SASEGT. This CDR3 is CASSVPWGETQYF. The CDR3 nucleotides read TGTGCCAGCAGTGTCCCGTGGGGAGAGACCCAGTACTTC.

The V call is TRBV11-2, the J call TRBJ2-7, with 10 positions matching TRBD2. This CDR3 spans 15 amino acids. With V trimmed by 5 bases and J by 0 bases, 4 bases remained unmatched. Germline CDR1 reads SGHAT; CDR2 reads FQNNGV. As DNA, the CDR3 is TGTGCCAGCAGCAGTAGCGGGGGGCGCTCCTACGAGCAGTACTTC. The encoded protein is CASSSSGGRSYEQYF.

The rearrangement uses TRBV6-1 and TRBJ1-1; the D gene is possibly TRBD1 (6 bases). The CDR3 runs to 15 residues. Per germline, CDR1 MNHNS and CDR2 SASEGT. The V gene lost 10 bases and the J gene lost 4 bases, with 22 bases spanning the gap. CDR3 nucleotide sequence: TGTGCCATACAAAGACCAGGGGTGATGGGCACTGAAGCTTTCTTT. It encodes CAIQRPGVMGTEAFF.

This clone was detected once. This chain uses TRBV11-2 with TRBJ2-7, with D perhaps matching TRBD2 (6 bases). V was cut by 8 bases and J by 1 base, with 15 bases left in between. The CDR3 spans 14 residues. Germline V gene data show CDR1 as SGHAT and CDR2 as FQNNGV. CDR3 nucleotide sequence: TGTGCCAGCCGGCCAGGACTAACTTCCTACGAGCAGTACTTC. Translated, it gives CASRPGLTSYEQYF.

The chain carries TRBV30 and TRBJ2-3; TRBD2 matches at 10 bases. This CDR3 has 14 amino acids. In germline, CDR1 is GTSNPN, CDR2 SVGIG (reference sequence). The ends lost 3 bases at V and 3 bases at J; junction bases unmatched: 3. DNA for the CDR3: TGTGCCTGGAGCAGCGGGGGGGCAACAGATACGCAGTATTTT. Its translation is CAWSSGGATDTQYF.

The chain employs TRBV12-5 and TRBJ2-7; D remains unclear. The CDR3 is made up of 16 amino acids. Trimming pared 0 bases from V and 2 bases from J, leaving 14 bases between. Per the germline V gene, CDR1 is LGHNT and CDR2 is FRNRAP. The CDR3 is CASGLVLSLDPYEQYF. CDR3 DNA sequence: TGTGCTAGTGGTTTGGTACTGAGTCTAGATCCCTACGAGCAGTACTTC.

This sequence joins TRBV29-1 and TRBJ1-2; 8 nucleotides line up with TRBD1. Germline CDR1 SQVTM, CDR2 ANQGSEA. The length of the CDR3 is 13 residues. With 6 bases clipped from V and 0 bases from J, the junction kept 3 bases outside the gene matches. CDR3 in amino acids: CSVGQATNYGYTF. Here the CDR3 DNA reads TGCAGCGTGGGACAGGCTACTAACTATGGCTACACCTTC.

This rearrangement joins TRBV19 to TRBJ2-7; 8 nucleotides line up with TRBD1. Germline lookup yields CDR1 LNHDA and CDR2 SQIVND (reference sequence). Trimming at V came to 4 bases and at J to 0 bases, leaving 5 bases not matched to a gene. The CDR3 is 15 residues long. The CDR3 DNA follows: TGTGCCAGTAGTACAACCGGGACAGGCTCCTACGAGCAGTACTTC. It is translated as CASSTTGTGSYEQYF.

The chain recombines TRBV5-1 with TRBJ2-5; 7 bases match TRBD2. The trim removed 7 bases at V and 2 bases at J, leaving 5 bases unmatched. Germline values: CDR1 SGHRS, CDR2 YFSETQ. The CDR3 runs 13 residues. The CDR3 spells CASGVAGQETQYF. The CDR3 region has the DNA TGCGCCAGCGGAGTAGCGGGTCAAGAGACCCAGTACTTC.

To note about this clone: Germline is not matched at one junction end, which may reflect a read error. The chain employs TRBV29-1 and TRBJ2-2; 7 nucleotides match TRBD2. The V gene's germline CDR1 is SQVTM and CDR2 ANQGSEA. The CDR3 loop spans 13 amino acids. The CDR3 loop is CSVDTAQAGTRTW. The CDR3 DNA follows: TGCAGCGTTGACACCGCACAAGCGGGAACTCGGACGTGG.

This clone appeared a few times. An end of the junction differs from the germline gene, which may be a read error. The V call is TRBV7-7, the J call TRBJ2-7; 8 nucleotides agree with TRBD2. Germline lookup yields CDR1 SSHAT and CDR2 FNYEAQ (reference sequence). This CDR3 spans 16 amino acids. The CDR3 DNA is TGTGCTAGCAGCCCATCAGTGGGACTAGGGGGGGTCGAGCAGTACTTC. Its protein product is CASSPSVGLGGVEQYF.

The chain has TRBV27 and TRBJ1-2; 11 bases agree with TRBD1. Germline loops: CDR1 MNHEY, CDR2 SMNVEV (reference sequence). Losses at the gene ends were 4 bases for V and 2 bases for J; bases not matched to a gene: 6. The length of the CDR3 is 16 residues. The CDR3 sequence is CASSYLGQGGNYGYTF. The CDR3 DNA reads as TGTGCCAGCAGTTATTTGGGACAGGGGGGAAACTATGGCTACACCTTC.

The V and J genes are TRBV7-3 and TRBJ2-1, with 8 positions matching TRBD1. The CDR3 totals 15 residues. CDR1 SGHTA and CDR2 FQGTGA come from the germline V gene. The J segment lost 3 bases and the V segment lost 5 bases, leaving 6 bases of the junction unmatched. In DNA form, the CDR3 reads TGTGCCAGCAGCCGTGACAGGGGAAGCTACAATGAGCAGTTCTTC. This gives the protein CASSRDRGSYNEQFF.

The V and J genes are TRBV4-3 and TRBJ2-7; the D gene is possibly TRBD2 (6 bases). Trimming removed 4 bases at V and 3 bases at J, with 16 bases between. The CDR3 is made up of 15 amino acids. Per the germline V gene, CDR1 is LGHNA and CDR2 is YSLEER. CDR3 residues: CASSPRTGVGYEQYF. For the CDR3, the DNA is TGCGCCAGCAGCCCCAGGACGGGGGTAGGCTACGAGCAGTACTTC.

This clone was seen a few times. The rearrangement joins TRBV5-1 to TRBJ1-4; the match to TRBD1 covers 7 bases. The CDR3 is 14 amino acids. The J segment lost 8 bases and the V segment lost 4 bases, leaving 8 bases of the junction unmatched. The germline CDR1 and CDR2 sequences are SGHRS and YFSETQ. The CDR3 loop reads CASSRDSGREKLFF. The CDR3 DNA is TGCGCCAGCAGCCGGGACAGCGGGAGAGAAAAACTGTTTTTT. Complete variable domain (other parts from reference TRBV5-1 and TRBJ1-4): KAGVTQTPRYLIKTRGQQVTLSCSPISGHRSVSWYQQTPGQGLQFLFEYFSETQRNKGNFPGRFSGRQFSNSRSEMNVSTLELGDSALYLCASSRDSGREKLFFGSGTQLSVL.

The chain recombines TRBV2 with TRBJ2-7, with TRBD2 identical over 11 bases. The CDR3 length is 15 residues. Germline trimming cut 6 bases from V and 4 bases from J; bases unmatched to any gene: 8. In germline, CDR1 is SNHLY, CDR2 FYNNEI. The CDR3 nucleotides read TGTGCCAGCAGATTACTGACTAGCGGGGTATACGAGCAGTACTTC. As protein: CASRLLTSGVYEQYF.

The chain has TRBV19 and TRBJ2-7; TRBD1 agrees at 10 bases. Germline CDR1 LNHDA, CDR2 SQIVND (reference sequence). This CDR3 contains 16 residues. The V segment lost 4 bases and the J segment 6 bases; nucleotides outside the gene matches: 12. As DNA, the CDR3 is TGTGCCAGTAGTAAGCGAACCGGGACAGGGGCGAGCGAGCAGTACTTC. Residues: CASSKRTGTGASEQYF.

CDR3: CAWEGRNYEQYF. The CDR3 DNA reads as TGTGCCTGGGAGGGCAGGAATTACGAGCAGTACTTC. The chain employs TRBV30 and TRBJ2-7; possible D gene TRBD2, 5 bases. The CDR3 is made up of 12 amino acids. V was clipped by 5 bases and J by 4 bases, with 12 bases between them. Germline-derived CDR1 and CDR2 are GTSNPN and SVGIG (reference sequence).

The J gene is TRBJ1-6, the V gene TRBV18, with 9 positions matching TRBD1. Trimming cost V 5 bases and J 7 bases; bases outside gene matches: 3. CDR1 KGHSH and CDR2 LQKENI come from the germline V gene. The CDR3 runs 14 residues. The CDR3 is CASSMDRGNSPLHF. DNA of the CDR3: TGTGCCAGCTCAATGGACAGGGGAAATTCACCCCTCCACTTT.

The J gene is TRBJ1-4, the V gene TRBV15; D unresolved. In germline, CDR1 is LNHNV, CDR2 YYDKDF (reference sequence). V dropped 8 bases and J dropped 2 bases, with 18 bases sitting between them. The CDR3 runs 16 residues. CDR3 sequence reads: CATSRAGGGTNEKLFF. CDR3 DNA: TGTGCCACCTCCCGGGCGGGAGGAGGGACTAATGAAAAACTGTTTTTT.

The CDR3 DNA reads as TGCAGCGTTGAAGATCTTCAGGGGAGGGATGGCTACACCTTC. It specifies CSVEDLQGRDGYTF. This chain joins TRBV29-1 and TRBJ1-2; D possibly corresponds to TRBD1 (6 bases). The CDR3 runs 14 residues. Germline V gene data show CDR1 as SQVTM and CDR2 as ANQGSEA. The ends were cut back, 0 bases at V and 6 bases at J, with 14 bases in the middle.

The rearrangement links TRBV7-2 to TRBJ2-1; 9 bases fit TRBD2. The length of the CDR3 is 15 residues. CDR1 is SGHTA and CDR2 is FQGNSA in the germline V gene. J gave up 7 bases and V 0 bases, and 4 bases lay outside the gene matches. CDR3 nucleotides: TGTGCCAGCAGCTTAGCTAGCGGGAGTTTGAATGAGCAGTTCTTC. Its translation is CASSLASGSLNEQFF.

The genes are TRBV28 and TRBJ2-1; 7 bases match TRBD1. Germline V gene lookup returns CDR1 MDHEN and CDR2 SYDVKM. This CDR3 has 15 amino acids. V shed 7 bases, J shed 7 bases, and the junction held 13 bases outside the gene matches. The CDR3 nucleotides are TGTGCCAGCACCCGGAGGCAGGGGGTTGGGAATGAGCAGTTCTTC. Translating it yields CASTRRQGVGNEQFF.

The chain uses TRBV5-8 and TRBJ1-2; D ambiguous. Trimming stripped 0 bases from V and 7 bases from J, with 13 bases between. This CDR3 has 14 residues. Germline values: CDR1 SGHTS, CDR2 YDEGEE. The CDR3 DNA reads TGTGCCAGCAGCTTGGCCCGGGGAAACGGTGGCTACACCTTC. Its protein product is CASSLARGNGGYTF.

The V gene is TRBV18, the J gene TRBJ2-3; the D is unclear. From germline, CDR1 is KGHSH and CDR2 LQKENI. There are 14 residues in the CDR3. V was trimmed by 2 bases and J by 2 bases, leaving 8 bases between them. CDR3 bases: TGTGCCAGCTCACCAATTTTCCTCACAGATACGCAGTATTTT. It yields the protein CASSPIFLTDTQYF. Variable domain in full (rest from reference TRBV18 and TRBJ2-3): NAGVMQNPRHLVRRRGQEARLRCSPMKGHSHVYWYRQLPEEGLKFMVYLQKENIIDESGMPKERFSAEFPKEGPSILRIQQVVRGDSAAYFCASSPIFLTDTQYFGPGTRLTVL.

This clone was seen a handful of times. V is TRBV5-4 and J is TRBJ2-5; D might be TRBD1 (5 bases). The germline gives CDR1 SGHNT, CDR2 YYREEE (reference sequence). V was clipped by 4 bases and J by 1 base, with 17 bases between them. The CDR3 is made up of 16 amino acids. The CDR3 is CASSAQQAGPQETQYF. The CDR3 DNA sequence: TGTGCCAGCAGCGCGCAACAGGCAGGGCCCCAAGAGACCCAGTACTTC.

V usage is TRBV21-1 and J usage is TRBJ2-7; TRBD1 is the table's D call, not checked against the DNA. TRBV21-1 is marked as a pseudogene. CDR3 length equals 13 residues. The CDR3 nucleotides are TGTGCCAGCAGCGTGCAGGGTGACTACGAGCAGTACTTC. Translated, it gives CASSVQGDYEQYF.

This chain joins TRBV21-1 and TRBJ1-1; TRBD1, the D gene given by the table, was not confirmed from the DNA. TRBV21-1 is labeled a pseudogene. The length of the CDR3 is 18 residues. In nucleotides, the CDR3 is TGTGCCAGCGCAGCTTTAGAGGGTCTTAATGAAGGGGGCACTGAAGCTTTCTTT. As protein: CASAALEGLNEGGTEAFF.